The 26 T cell receptor beta chains in this list originate from one sample, sequenced in a study of CD8 T cells in ankylosing spondylitis (dated by TCRdb to about 2017). The library came from 5' RACE. The reads were generated on an Illumina HiSeq 2500. The public sequencing data were trimmed at Q25 with fastp and processed into clonotypes with MiXCR by TCRdb, which kept only in-frame beta chains. Rows with a matching CDR3 protein are joined into one entry that keeps the most common DNA and genes. Here the sample has under 300,000 distinct CDR3 sequences; around 10% occur a single time. The leading ten clones occupy about 6.8% of the sample. Sequences were obtained from blood, either unsorted or a sorted T cell fraction (not recorded which). Source of these receptors: a male donor with ankylosing spondylitis or in good health (not recorded which).

The J gene is TRBJ2-2, the V gene TRBV24-1, with 11 bases lining up with TRBD2. The germline CDR1 and CDR2 sequences are KGHDR and SFDVKD. This CDR3 has 16 amino acids. V was clipped by 9 bases and J by 4 bases; unmatched bases: 9. As DNA, the CDR3 is TGTGCCACCCTATGTGAACTAGCGGGAGTCACCGGGGAGCTGTTTTTT. It specifies CATLCELAGVTGELFF.

This clonotype was counted many times. The chain combines TRBV10-3 with TRBJ1-6, with a possible D match to TRBD1 (6 bases). Germline V gives CDR1 ENHRY, CDR2 SYGVKD. This CDR3 is 15 amino acids long. Between the trimmed V and J ends, which lost 4 bases and 9 bases, there was a span of 16 bases. The CDR3 protein is CAISAVGGAGSPLHF. The CDR3 nucleotides read TGTGCCATCAGTGCAGTGGGGGGCGCGGGTTCACCCCTCCACTTT.

This clonotype was seen many times. The chain has TRBV7-3 and TRBJ1-1; D not certain. V lost 1 base, J lost 3 bases, and 6 bases lay in between. Germline V CDR1 and CDR2: SGHTA, FQGTGA. This CDR3 comprises 13 residues. Written as DNA, the CDR3 is TGTGCCAGCAGCTTAAAGTCTTACACTGAAGCTTTCTTT. Translated, it gives CASSLKSYTEAFF.

A few counts support this clonotype. The chain combines TRBV29-1 with TRBJ2-7; 11 bases agree with TRBD1. J gave up 3 bases and V 6 bases, and 7 bases lay outside the gene matches. Germline V gene lookup returns CDR1 SQVTM and CDR2 ANQGSEA. The CDR3 sequence is 14 residues long. The CDR3 bases are TGCAGCGTAGCTTTCGGGACAGGGGGCTACGAGCAGTACTTC. Translating it yields CSVAFGTGGYEQYF.

The CDR3 is CSAIGWNEQFF. The CDR3 DNA reads TGCAGCGCCATTGGTTGGAATGAGCAGTTCTTC. The gene calls are TRBV29-1 and TRBJ2-1, with unresolved D. CDR3 size: 11 residues. Trimming pared 7 bases from V and 7 bases from J, leaving 11 bases between. Germline loops: CDR1 SQVTM, CDR2 ANQGSEA.

This clonotype was found a few times. The chain employs TRBV12-3 or TRBV12-4 and TRBJ2-2; D possibly uses TRBD1 or TRBD2 (5 bases each). There are 14 residues in the CDR3. V lost 8 bases to trimming and J lost 5 bases, with 15 bases between them. As DNA, the CDR3 is TGTGCCAGCGGGGACGGCCCGTTTACCGGGGAGCTGTTTTTT. Translation: CASGDGPFTGELFF.

Notes on this clonotype: This sequence may be a read error, since a much larger clone differs from it by one base. The V gene is TRBV2, the J gene TRBJ2-1; perhaps TRBD1 as D (6 bases). V was trimmed by 8 bases and J by 9 bases, leaving 20 bases between them. This CDR3 has 14 amino acids. Germline loops: CDR1 SNHLY, CDR2 FYNNEI. DNA for the CDR3: TGTGCCAGCCGCGCTTCCACAGGGTCGTGTGAGCAGTTCTTC. It translates to CASRASTGSCEQFF.

This clonotype was seen many times. The chain joins TRBV15 to TRBJ1-1, with D hard to call. This CDR3 has 18 amino acids. Germline CDR1 is LNHNV and CDR2 is YYDKDF (reference sequence). The germline V and J ends were trimmed by 1 base and 0 bases, with 18 bases remaining between them. The CDR3 sequence is CATSRGRRASGMNTEAFF. The CDR3 DNA reads as TGTGCCACCAGCAGAGGTAGGAGAGCCAGCGGCATGAACACTGAAGCTTTCTTT.

This clonotype occurred many times. V and J are TRBV7-9 and TRBJ1-6, with D tentatively TRBD1 (5 bases). Looked up from germline, CDR1 is SEHNR and CDR2 is FQNEAQ (reference sequence). CDR3 length equals 12 residues. V was cut by 5 bases and J by 14 bases, with 13 bases left in between. CDR3 amino acids: CASSPPGGALHF. CDR3 DNA sequence: TGTGCCAGCAGCCCCCCCGGGGGGGCCCTCCACTTT.

The V call is TRBV5-1, the J call TRBJ1-1; a possible D gene is TRBD1 (5 bases). The CDR3 contains 15 residues. V lost 4 bases to trimming and J lost 1 base, with 14 bases between them. From germline, CDR1 is SGHRS and CDR2 YFSETQ. CDR3 amino acids: CASSVSRGPNTEAFF. CDR3 coding DNA: TGCGCCAGCAGCGTATCGAGGGGACCGAACACTGAAGCTTTCTTT.

At least ten counts were recorded for this clonotype. The rearrangement links TRBV10-3 to TRBJ2-5; no definite D call. Trimming stripped 10 bases from V and 0 bases from J, with 15 bases between. The V gene's germline CDR1 is ENHRY and CDR2 SYGVKD. The CDR3 extends over 14 amino acids. CDR3 sequence: CASSTSMYQETQYF. CDR3 nucleotide sequence: TGTGCCAGCTCAACGTCCATGTACCAAGAGACCCAGTACTTC.

This clonotype was seen many times. The rearrangement joins TRBV20-1 to TRBJ1-2, with 7 bases that match TRBD1. The CDR3 runs 14 residues. In germline, CDR1 is DFQATT, CDR2 SNEGSKA (reference sequence). J lost 3 bases, V lost 4 bases, and 8 bases had no gene match. The CDR3 DNA reads as TGCAGTGCTACCAGCGAGGGGGCGTACTATGGCTACACCTTC. Its protein is CSATSEGAYYGYTF.

This clonotype was recorded at least ten times. The chain couples TRBV7-2 to TRBJ2-5; D might be TRBD2 (6 bases). This CDR3 contains 15 residues. Germline CDR1 SGHTA, CDR2 FQGNSA. V was pared by 5 bases and J by 3 bases, with 16 bases between. As DNA, the CDR3 is TGTGCCAGCAGCAAAGGGACTCGCCCCGAAGAGACCCAGTACTTC. Amino acids: CASSKGTRPEETQYF.

This clonotype was observed at least ten times. The chain employs TRBV24-1 and TRBJ2-1, with unresolved D. V gave up 5 bases and J gave up 10 bases, with 11 bases separating them. The CDR3 is 12 amino acids. The V gene's germline CDR1 is KGHDR and CDR2 SFDVKD. Here the CDR3 DNA reads TGTGCCACCAGTGCCCCCGGAGTGGAGCAGTTCTTC. Translating gives CATSAPGVEQFF.

There are many counts of this clonotype. The gene calls are TRBV7-6 and TRBJ2-7; 7 bases align to TRBD1. Germline V gene data show CDR1 as SGHVS and CDR2 as FNYEAQ. The trim removed 5 bases at V and 2 bases at J, leaving 3 bases unmatched. The CDR3 sequence is 13 residues long. The CDR3 DNA reads TGTGCCAGCAGCCCGGACAGGACCTACGAGCAGTACTTC. The encoded protein is CASSPDRTYEQYF.

The rearrangement links TRBV5-1 to TRBJ2-1; the match to TRBD2 covers 11 bases. V trimming: 0 bases; J trimming: 4 bases; junction bases outside the gene matches: 6. The CDR3 sequence is 17 residues long. Per germline, CDR1 SGHRS and CDR2 YFSETQ. The CDR3 loop reads CASSLAGTSGPYNEQFF. CDR3 DNA: TGCGCCAGCAGCTTGGCCGGGACTAGCGGACCTTACAATGAGCAGTTCTTC.

This clonotype was found many times. CDR3 sequence reads: CASSPAAYTEAFF. CDR3 sequence (DNA): TGTGCCAGCAGCCCTGCCGCTTACACTGAAGCTTTCTTT. The rearrangement links TRBV9 to TRBJ1-1; D remains unclear. This CDR3 contains 13 residues. Deletions cut 4 bases from V and 3 bases from J, with 10 bases between. Per germline, CDR1 SGDLS and CDR2 YYNGEE.

This rearrangement joins TRBV11-1 to TRBJ1-1; D unresolved. Trimming removed 1 base from V and 4 bases from J, with 19 bases in between. The CDR3 is 17 residues long. Germline V gives CDR1 SGHAT, CDR2 FQDESV (reference sequence). This CDR3 reads CASSLEGNIGRPTEAFF. DNA for the CDR3: TGTGCCAGCAGCTTAGAGGGAAACATCGGGCGACCCACTGAAGCTTTCTTT.

This clonotype was seen only a few times. CDR3 sequence: CASSLEGRHEQYF. The CDR3 DNA is TGTGCCAGCAGTTTAGAGGGCAGGCACGAGCAGTACTTC. This rearrangement joins TRBV12-3 or TRBV12-4 to TRBJ2-7; D not certain. Trimming cost V 1 base and J 5 bases, with 9 bases left between them. The CDR3 has 13 residues.

In this sample, this clonotype turned up many times. This rearrangement joins TRBV29-1 to TRBJ2-5, with 11 bases fitting TRBD1. The CDR3 has 14 amino acids. Germline V gives CDR1 SQVTM, CDR2 ANQGSEA. V gave up 8 bases and J gave up 2 bases; unmatched junction bases: 7. In nucleotides, the CDR3 is TGCAGCACGAGGACAGGGGGCCTACAAGAGACCCAGTACTTC. Residues: CSTRTGGLQETQYF.

This clonotype showed up many times. This chain joins TRBV29-1 and TRBJ2-3, with a weak D call TRBD1 (6 bases). CDR3 length equals 18 residues. Germline CDR1 is SQVTM and CDR2 is ANQGSEA. V lost 0 bases and J 3 bases, leaving 22 bases between the germline ends. CDR3 DNA: TGCAGCGTTGAAGATCCCTCCGGGACAACCCTTCGTACAGATACGCAGTATTTT. It specifies CSVEDPSGTTLRTDTQYF.

This chain uses TRBV29-1 with TRBJ2-1; D is ambiguous. The CDR3 runs 11 residues. V lost 6 bases and J 6 bases, leaving 9 bases between the germline ends. Per the germline V gene, CDR1 is SQVTM and CDR2 is ANQGSEA. The CDR3 bases are TGCAGCGTAACGAGCCCCAATGAGCAGTTCTTC. It codes for CSVTSPNEQFF.

This clonotype was recorded at least ten times. This sequence joins TRBV7-7 and TRBJ2-1, with TRBD2 matching 8 bases. This CDR3 region has 15 residues. Germline-derived CDR1 and CDR2 are SSHAT and FNYEAQ (reference sequence). V shed 2 bases, J shed 3 bases, and the junction held 3 bases outside the gene matches. CDR3 nucleotides: TGTGCCAGCAGCTTAACGACTAGCGACTACAATGAGCAGTTCTTC. It translates to CASSLTTSDYNEQFF.

The chain couples TRBV6-2 or TRBV6-3 to TRBJ2-1, with 14 bases matching TRBD2. Trimming at V came to 7 bases and at J to 8 bases, leaving 4 bases not matched to a gene. The germline V gene has CDR1 MNHEY and CDR2 SVGEGT. This CDR3 is 14 amino acids long. CDR3 DNA sequence: TGTGCCAGCAAATGGGGACTAGCGGGAGATGAGCAGTTCTTC. It encodes CASKWGLAGDEQFF.

In this sample, this clonotype turned up many times. This chain joins TRBV12-3 or TRBV12-4 and TRBJ2-1; 7 bases map to TRBD2. The CDR3 is made up of 11 amino acids. With 8 bases clipped from V and 9 bases from J, the junction kept 4 bases outside the gene matches. The CDR3 sequence is CASRSGGEQFF. The CDR3, as DNA: TGTGCCAGCCGCTCGGGAGGTGAGCAGTTCTTC.

This clonotype was counted at least ten times. V and J are TRBV5-1 and TRBJ2-2; 8 bases fit TRBD2. The germline V gene encodes CDR1 SGHRS and CDR2 YFSETQ. V lost 4 bases and J lost 4; bases outside the gene matches: 6. This CDR3 contains 15 residues. CDR3 sequence: CASSSTSGPTGELFF. Here the CDR3 DNA reads TGCGCCAGCAGCAGCACTAGCGGACCCACCGGGGAGCTGTTTTTT.